These 26 T cell receptor beta chains share one sample of origin, sequenced in a study of blood T cell repertoires in COVID-19 (TCRdb year 2020). Library preparation was by the immunoSEQ multiplex PCR assay. TCRdb provides this immuneACCESS table in a form limited to in-frame rearrangements. Some clones are lacking; in checked studies, under half of them reflect an unresolved V gene, and why the rest are absent is not known. The sample contains 220,000 or so clones, 70% to 90% of them found a single time. Around 0.8% of the sample comes from the top ten. The sample was PBMCs or T cells enriched from blood (not recorded which). Receptors were obtained from a middle-aged man who had been exposed to COVID-19.

This clone was detected only a few times. The rearrangement uses TRBV5-1 and TRBJ2-2; the D is unclear. The CDR3 covers 15 residues. Trimming took off 0 bases at V and 6 bases at J, with 12 bases between the two ends. Germline loops: CDR1 SGHRS, CDR2 YFSETQ. CDR3 region: CASSLVDSLAGELFF. Here the CDR3 DNA reads TGCGCCAGCAGCTTGGTTGACTCCCTGGCCGGGGAGCTGTTTTTT.

The gene calls are TRBV9 and TRBJ2-5; TRBD1 might be the D (6 bases). Germline V gene sequence: CDR1 SGDLS, CDR2 YYNGEE. The length of the CDR3 is 16 residues. V lost 4 bases and J lost 1, with 17 bases in between. The DNA of the CDR3 is TGTGCCAGCAGCCCCCTGACAGGAGACGCCCAAGAGACCCAGTACTTC. Its protein product is CASSPLTGDAQETQYF.

The rearrangement joins TRBV18 to TRBJ1-1; a possible D gene is TRBD1 (5 bases). With 0 bases removed from V and 2 bases from J, the gap between germline ends came to 10 bases. The CDR3 loop spans 15 amino acids. Germline V lookup: CDR1 KGHSH, CDR2 LQKENI. CDR3 region: CASSPPGGGNTEAFF. The CDR3 DNA is TGTGCCAGCTCACCACCGGGCGGGGGAAACACTGAAGCTTTCTTT.

This chain uses TRBV7-9 with TRBJ2-2, with D possibly TRBD2 on 5 matching bases. Per germline, CDR1 SEHNR and CDR2 FQNEAQ (reference sequence). CDR3 length: 15 residues. V was cut by 9 bases and J by 1 base, with 15 bases left in between. The CDR3 sequence: CARMDSPGNTGELFF. The CDR3 DNA sequence: TGTGCCAGGATGGACTCCCCTGGGAACACCGGGGAGCTGTTTTTT.

The rearrangement uses TRBV27 and TRBJ1-1; 7 bases match TRBD1. The CDR3 loop spans 19 amino acids. Per the germline V gene, CDR1 is MNHEY and CDR2 is SMNVEV (reference sequence). J was trimmed by 0 bases and V by 10 bases; bases with no gene match: 23. CDR3 amino acids: CANRETGTASPLMNTEAFF. DNA for the CDR3: TGTGCCAACAGGGAGACCGGGACAGCATCCCCGTTAATGAACACTGAAGCTTTCTTT.

The rearrangement links TRBV19 to TRBJ1-5; tentative D call: TRBD1 (5 bases). Germline V gives CDR1 LNHDA, CDR2 SQIVND (reference sequence). The CDR3 sequence is 14 residues long. The V gene lost 5 bases and the J gene lost 4 bases, with 12 bases spanning the gap. Here the CDR3 DNA reads TGTGCCAGTAGTCGTGGGGCGGGAAATCAGCCCCAGCATTTT. Translation gives CASSRGAGNQPQHF.

The chain's CDR3 is CASRHSGTSGDTQYF. The CDR3 DNA sequence: TGTGCCAGCAGGCATTCTGGGACTAGCGGAGATACGCAGTATTTT. The genes are TRBV5-5 and TRBJ2-3; TRBD2 agrees at 11 bases. From germline, CDR1 is SGHKS and CDR2 YYEKEE (reference sequence). V lost 5 bases, J lost 5 bases, and 7 bases stayed unmatched. The length of the CDR3 is 15 residues.

This clone was seen a single time. The chain joins TRBV5-1 to TRBJ1-1; no reliable D call. Germline lookup yields CDR1 SGHRS and CDR2 YFSETQ. Trimming shortened V by 6 bases and J by 0 bases, and 12 bases separated the two germline ends. The CDR3 extends over 14 amino acids. The DNA for the CDR3 is TGCGCCAGCAAGGAGGGCAGATTGAACACTGAAGCTTTCTTT. It yields the protein CASKEGRLNTEAFF.

The CDR3 coding sequence is TGCGCCAGCGGCATAATAGCGGGACGGGCCGAGACCCAGTACTTC. This translates into CASGIIAGRAETQYF. V and J are TRBV5-1 and TRBJ2-5, with 8 positions matching TRBD2. Germline CDR1 SGHRS, CDR2 YFSETQ. The V and J ends lost 7 bases and 5 bases, in that order; junction bases with no gene match: 13. The CDR3 is 15 amino acids.

DNA for the CDR3: TGTGCCAGCAGCCGTCGTTTATTCCGGACTAGCGGGGAAGAGACCCAGTACTTC. Protein: CASSRRLFRTSGEETQYF. This rearrangement joins TRBV14 to TRBJ2-5; 12 bases map to TRBD2. Per the germline V gene, CDR1 is SGHDN and CDR2 is FVKESK. The CDR3 is 18 amino acids. V was clipped by 4 bases and J by 3 bases; unmatched bases: 12.

The chain is built from TRBV6-5 and TRBJ1-1; D call uncertain. Between the trimmed V and J ends, which lost 7 bases and 0 bases, there was a span of 9 bases. This CDR3 comprises 13 residues. Germline V lookup: CDR1 MNHEY, CDR2 SVGAGI. The CDR3 coding sequence is TGTGCCAGCAACGCAGGAATGAACACTGAAGCTTTCTTT. Its protein product is CASNAGMNTEAFF.

This clone showed up just once. The gene calls are TRBV5-8 and TRBJ1-5, with a tentative D call TRBD1 (5 bases). This CDR3 contains 19 residues. V was clipped by 2 bases and J by 1 base, with 22 bases between them. Germline CDR1 and CDR2: SGHTS and YDEGEE. This CDR3 is CASSLYEQDVSDSNQPQHF. DNA for the CDR3: TGTGCCAGCAGCTTATACGAACAGGACGTTTCTGACAGCAATCAGCCCCAGCATTTT.

This chain uses TRBV7-9 with TRBJ2-1; 7 positions agree with TRBD2. Germline V gene data show CDR1 as SEHNR and CDR2 as FQNEAQ (reference sequence). V trimming: 5 bases; J trimming: 5 bases; junction bases outside the gene matches: 6. This CDR3 is built from 14 residues. CDR3 loop: CASSLWTSDNEQFF. CDR3 DNA sequence: TGTGCCAGCAGCCTATGGACTAGTGACAATGAGCAGTTCTTC.

V usage is TRBV5-1 and J usage is TRBJ2-1; TRBD2 aligns across 7 bases. This CDR3 is built from 16 residues. Germline CDR1 reads SGHRS; CDR2 reads YFSETQ. Unmatched junction bases numbered 3, after V lost 0 bases and J lost 0 bases. This chain's CDR3 is CASSLVRGSSYNEQFF. The CDR3 nucleotides read TGCGCCAGCAGCTTGGTGCGGGGGAGCTCCTACAATGAGCAGTTCTTC.

This chain links TRBV6-4 with TRBJ1-2, with 10 bases that match TRBD1. The length of the CDR3 is 13 residues. CDR1 is MRHNA, CDR2 SNTAGT, per germline. Trimming at V came to 3 bases and at J to 7 bases, leaving 2 bases not matched to a gene. In nucleotides, the CDR3 is TGTGCCAGCAGTGAAAGGACAGGGGGTGGCTACACCTTC. This translates into CASSERTGGGYTF.

Here the CDR3 DNA reads TGCAGCGTTGAGGGGGCAAATCAGCCCCAGCATTTT. Translation: CSVEGANQPQHF. V and J are TRBV29-1 and TRBJ1-5; weak D call: TRBD1 (6 bases). The germline V gene encodes CDR1 SQVTM and CDR2 ANQGSEA. The CDR3 loop spans 12 amino acids. Trimming took 3 bases from V and 4 from J, leaving 7 bases between them. Combining the CDR3 with reference TRBV29-1 and TRBJ1-5 gives the whole variable domain SAVISQKPSRDICQRGTSLTIQCQVDSQVTMMFWYRQQPGQSLTLIATANQGSEATYESGFVIDKFPISRPNLTFSTLTVSNMSPEDSSIYLCSVEGANQPQHFGDGTRLSIL.

V gene TRBV7-6 combines with J gene TRBJ2-3, with a possible D match to TRBD2 (6 bases). This CDR3 is built from 17 residues. The germline V and J ends were trimmed by 3 bases and 2 bases, with 18 bases remaining between them. The germline CDR1 and CDR2 sequences are SGHVS and FNYEAQ. The DNA of the CDR3 is TGTGCCAGCAGCTTGATGACGGGAGCGGAGAACACAGATACGCAGTATTTT. Its translation is CASSLMTGAENTDTQYF.

The chain links TRBV5-1 to TRBJ1-3; D is unresolved. This CDR3 is 14 amino acids long. Looked up from germline, CDR1 is SGHRS and CDR2 is YFSETQ. V was trimmed by 4 bases and J by 4 bases, leaving 12 bases between them. The CDR3 loop reads CASSQEGPGNTIYF. The CDR3 nucleotides are TGCGCCAGCAGCCAAGAGGGCCCCGGAAACACCATATATTTT.

V gene TRBV27 combines with J gene TRBJ2-2, with 9 nucleotides matching TRBD2. Losses at the gene ends were 6 bases for V and 6 bases for J; bases not matched to a gene: 14. The CDR3 sequence is 17 residues long. The germline V gene encodes CDR1 MNHEY and CDR2 SMNVEV (reference sequence). The CDR3 protein is CASRPWGGGANAGELFF. The CDR3 nucleotides are TGTGCCAGCAGACCCTGGGGCGGGGGGGCGAATGCCGGGGAGCTGTTTTTT.

The count of this clone is one. V and J are TRBV6-5 and TRBJ2-7, with no clear D. CDR1 and CDR2 from the germline V gene are MNHEY and SVGAGI. CDR3 length: 12 residues. Trimming removed 8 bases from V and 4 bases from J, with 12 bases in between. CDR3 DNA: TGTGCCAGCGGTCCTGGGCGATACGAGCAGTACGTC. Translation: CASGPGRYEQYV.

The chain recombines TRBV11-2 with TRBJ1-1; D unclear. V dropped 2 bases and J dropped 4 bases, with 14 bases sitting between them. Germline V gene lookup returns CDR1 SGHAT and CDR2 FQNNGV. The CDR3 runs 15 residues. The CDR3: CASSLSRGGGTEAFF. The DNA for the CDR3 is TGTGCCAGCAGCTTATCTCGGGGTGGCGGCACTGAAGCTTTCTTT. Full variable domain (remainder filled in from reference TRBV11-2 and TRBJ1-1): EAGVAQSPRYKIIEKRQSVAFWCNPISGHATLYWYQQILGQGPKLLIQFQNNGVVDDSQLPKDRFSAERLKGVDSTLKIQPAKLEDSAVYLCASSLSRGGGTEAFFGQGTRLTVV.

This chain joins TRBV10-2 and TRBJ1-4, with 8 positions matching TRBD1. From germline, CDR1 is WSHSY and CDR2 SAAADI. CDR3 size: 14 residues. Unmatched junction bases numbered 6, after V lost 6 bases and J lost 6 bases. The CDR3: CASRGTGRDEKLFF. Here the CDR3 DNA reads TGCGCCAGCAGAGGGACAGGACGGGATGAAAAACTGTTTTTT.

As regards this clone: This specimen includes other DNA sequences encoding the same CDR3. The chain employs TRBV27 and TRBJ2-3; 10 bases align to TRBD1. Trimming took 5 bases from V and 5 from J; bases not matched to a gene: 4. CDR1 is MNHEY, CDR2 SMNVEV, per germline (reference sequence). The CDR3 length is 14 residues. The CDR3 DNA reads as TGTGCCAGCAGTCTCGGACAGGGGGGAGATACGCAGTATTTT. This sequence encodes CASSLGQGGDTQYF.

This clone occurred a few times. V gene TRBV15 combines with J gene TRBJ2-2, with D possibly TRBD2 on 5 matching bases. The CDR3 has 14 residues. CDR1 is LNHNV and CDR2 is YYDKDF in the germline V gene (reference sequence). The ends were cut back, 0 bases at V and 7 bases at J, with 9 bases in the middle. CDR3 loop: CATSRDSGIGELFF. Written as DNA, the CDR3 is TGTGCCACCAGCAGAGATTCGGGGATCGGGGAGCTGTTTTTT.

V and J are TRBV7-6 and TRBJ2-2, with TRBD2 matching over 8 bases. Germline V CDR1 and CDR2: SGHVS, FNYEAQ. Trimming cost V 2 bases and J 6 bases; bases outside gene matches: 5. This CDR3 is 15 amino acids long. The CDR3 DNA is TGTGCCAGCAGCTTACCGTCGGGGGGGGCCGGGGAGCTGTTTTTT. This translates into CASSLPSGGAGELFF.

The chain carries TRBV7-2 and TRBJ2-1, with 10 bases identical to TRBD1. Germline-derived CDR1 and CDR2 are SGHTA and FQGNSA. The CDR3 covers 13 residues. The V gene end was trimmed by 6 bases and the J gene end by 6 bases; junction bases not matched to a gene: 2. The CDR3 loop is CASSWDRGNEQFF. In DNA, the CDR3 is TGTGCCAGCAGTTGGGACAGGGGCAATGAGCAGTTCTTC.